A single sample is the source of the 10 T cell receptor beta chains below, sequenced in a study of beta chain features in type 1 diabetes. cDNA synthesis used the whole RNA isolate, giving expressed TCRB sequences. Using immunoSEQ multiplex PCR, the repertoire was profiled, and TCRdb retains in-frame clones only, with some absent. The table includes some 160,000 clones, around 9% detected once. For these receptors, no antigen is known. Study observations and caveats: Patients with Type 1 diabetes showed moderately but significantly shorter TCRB CDR3s in all four CD4+ subsets.

Sequences were obtained from central memory CD4+ T cells from blood. The receptors originated from a woman aged 30 to 39 with type 1 diabetes.

This clone was seen a few times. This sequence joins TRBV30 and TRBJ1-5; D perhaps matches TRBD1 (6 bases). Germline CDR1 reads GTSNPN; CDR2 reads SVGIG (reference sequence). Trimming pared 0 bases from V and 0 bases from J, leaving 21 bases between. The CDR3 contains 19 residues. CDR3 DNA sequence: TGTGCCTGGAGTGTGGTGACTGATGGGGGCCTCAATAGCAATCAGCCCCAGCATTTT. Encoded protein: CAWSVVTDGGLNSNQPQHF.

The chain uses TRBV15 and TRBJ2-7; 8 nucleotides line up with TRBD1. Germline V lookup: CDR1 LNHNV, CDR2 YYDKDF (reference sequence). With 9 bases clipped from V and 4 bases from J, the junction kept 5 bases outside the gene matches. This CDR3 is 12 amino acids long. CDR3 amino acids: CATRDRSYEQYF. Written as DNA, the CDR3 is TGTGCCACGCGGGACAGGTCATACGAGCAGTACTTC.

The chain combines TRBV30 with TRBJ2-2; the D gene is possibly TRBD2 (6 bases). This CDR3 has 14 residues. From germline, CDR1 is GTSNPN and CDR2 SVGIG (reference sequence). The V and J ends lost 0 bases and 14 bases respectively, with 19 bases between them. The CDR3 DNA reads as TGTGCCTGGAGTGTATTAGTGAGTGGCGGGGTCCTGTTTTTT. The encoded protein is CAWSVLVSGGVLFF. Variable domain in full (rest from reference TRBV30 and TRBJ2-2): SQTIHQWPATLVQPVGSPLSLECTVEGTSNPNLYWYRQAAGRGLQLLFYSVGIGQISSEVPQNLSASRPQDRQFILSSKKLLLSDSGFYLCAWSVLVSGGVLFFGEGSRLTVL.

This clone came up a few times. This chain connects TRBV9 to TRBJ2-5; 7 bases are shared with TRBD1. Germline values: CDR1 SGDLS, CDR2 YYNGEE. CDR3 length: 16 residues. V was pared by 1 base and J by 2 bases, with 8 bases of the junction left unmatched. This CDR3 reads CASSVYFGTAQETQYF. The CDR3 bases are TGTGCCAGCAGCGTATACTTCGGGACAGCGCAAGAGACCCAGTACTTC.

The chain recombines TRBV4-1 with TRBJ2-1; 14 bases fit TRBD2. CDR1 MGHRA and CDR2 YSYEKL come from the germline V gene. This CDR3 spans 17 amino acids. With V trimmed by 2 bases and J by 14 bases, 14 bases remained unmatched. CDR3 coding DNA: TGCGCCAGCAGCCAAATTGGACTAGCGGGAGGTTCTTTTACTAAGTTCTTC. As protein: CASSQIGLAGGSFTKFF.

This clone was seen a few times. This chain links TRBV4-2 with TRBJ2-7, with 9 bases lining up with TRBD2. The trim removed 0 bases at V and 0 bases at J, leaving 6 bases unmatched. The length of the CDR3 is 17 residues. The germline CDR1 and CDR2 sequences are LGHNA and YNFKEQ. CDR3 protein: CASSQDTAGGNSYEQYF. Here the CDR3 DNA reads TGTGCCAGCAGCCAAGATACGGCGGGAGGGAACTCCTACGAGCAGTACTTC.

The chain carries TRBV5-4 and TRBJ1-2; the match to TRBD1 covers 10 bases. Germline-derived CDR1 and CDR2 are SGHNT and YYREEE (reference sequence). The CDR3 covers 14 residues. With 5 bases clipped from V and 3 bases from J, the junction kept 4 bases outside the gene matches. The chain's CDR3 is CASSSGQGDYGYTF. CDR3 DNA sequence: TGTGCCAGCAGTTCCGGACAGGGGGACTATGGCTACACCTTC.

In its sample, this clone was seen a few times. The chain is built from TRBV4-1 and TRBJ1-5; the match to TRBD1 covers 8 bases. Unmatched junction bases numbered 6, after V lost 4 bases and J lost 7 bases. The CDR3 covers 14 residues. From germline, CDR1 is MGHRA and CDR2 YSYEKL. CDR3 amino acids: CASSRPGQVQPQHF. CDR3 sequence (DNA): TGCGCCAGCAGCCGCCCGGGACAGGTGCAGCCCCAGCATTTT.

V and J are TRBV6-6 and TRBJ2-7, with TRBD1 matching over 8 bases. CDR3 length equals 14 residues. V was pared by 6 bases and J by 7 bases, with 11 bases of the junction left unmatched. Per the germline V gene, CDR1 is MNHNY and CDR2 is SVGAGI (reference sequence). The CDR3 reads CASREQGDGGEQYF. The CDR3 nucleotides are TGTGCCAGCAGGGAACAGGGGGATGGGGGGGAGCAGTACTTC.

There are a few counts of this clone. The junction does not match germline at one end; this may be a read error. The chain couples TRBV5-1 to TRBJ1-1; 10 positions agree with TRBD1. Germline V lookup: CDR1 SGHRS, CDR2 YFSETQ. The CDR3 totals 17 residues. The CDR3 DNA reads as TGCGCCAGCAGCTTGGCGAGTAGACAGGGGGCGAACCCTGAAGCTTTCTTT. It encodes CASSLASRQGANPEAFF.